The text below deals with one T cell receptor (beta chain). Germline V gives CDR1 ENHRY, CDR2 SYGVKD. The ends lost 6 bases at V and 1 base at J; junction bases unmatched: 5. The CDR3 has 15 amino acids. The record originates from a study of blood T cell repertoires in COVID-19. Overall study context: PBMCs, B-cell-depleted T cells, or T cells were the source of the cDNA or gDNA that made up the material.

Some clones are missing from TCRdb's copy, which holds only in-frame ones; the method was immunoSEQ multiplex PCR. The profile shows around 170,000 clones, roughly 90% of them singletons. The specimen was peripheral blood. The genes are TRBV10-3 and TRBJ1-2, with TRBD1 matching over 10 bases. The sequence derives from a man aged 60 to 69 with acute or convalescent COVID-19. CDR3 coding DNA: TGTGCCATCAGAGACAGGGGGCGCGATAACTATGGCTACACCTTC. Amino acid sequence: CAIRDRGRDNYGYTF.